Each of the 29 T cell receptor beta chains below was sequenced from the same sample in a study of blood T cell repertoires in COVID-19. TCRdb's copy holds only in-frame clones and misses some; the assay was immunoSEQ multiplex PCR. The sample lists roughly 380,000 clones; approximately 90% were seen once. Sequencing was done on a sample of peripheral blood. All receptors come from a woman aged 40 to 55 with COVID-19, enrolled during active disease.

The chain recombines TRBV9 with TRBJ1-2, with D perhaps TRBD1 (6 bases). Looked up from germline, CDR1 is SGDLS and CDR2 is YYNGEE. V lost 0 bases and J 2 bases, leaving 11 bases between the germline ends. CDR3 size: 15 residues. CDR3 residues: CASSVGPGANYGYTF. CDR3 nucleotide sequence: TGTGCCAGCAGCGTAGGACCAGGGGCGAACTATGGCTACACCTTC.

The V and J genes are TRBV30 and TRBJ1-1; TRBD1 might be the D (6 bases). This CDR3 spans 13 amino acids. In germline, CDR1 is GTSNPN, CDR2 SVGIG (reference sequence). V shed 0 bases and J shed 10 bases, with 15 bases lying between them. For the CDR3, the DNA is TGTGCCTGGAGTGTACTGACAGGTAGTTCAGCTTTCTTT. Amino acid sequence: CAWSVLTGSSAFF.

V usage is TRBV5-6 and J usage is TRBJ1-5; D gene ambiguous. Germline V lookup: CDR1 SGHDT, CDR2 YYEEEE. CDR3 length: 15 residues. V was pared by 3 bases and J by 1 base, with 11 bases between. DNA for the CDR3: TGTGCCAGCAGCTCCCGGTCACGGAGCAATCAGCCCCAGCATTTT. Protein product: CASSSRSRSNQPQHF.

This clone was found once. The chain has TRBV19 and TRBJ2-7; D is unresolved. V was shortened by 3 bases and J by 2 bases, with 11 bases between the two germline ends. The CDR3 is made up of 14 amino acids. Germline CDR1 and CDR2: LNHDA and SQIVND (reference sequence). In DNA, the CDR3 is TGTGCCAGTAGTATTGCAGTACCACCCTACGAGCAGTACTTC. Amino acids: CASSIAVPPYEQYF.

This CDR3 reads CASSPSRGGSYEQYF. CDR3 in DNA: TGTGCCAGCAGCCCGTCTCGCGGGGGGTCCTACGAGCAGTACTTC. This rearrangement joins TRBV7-2 to TRBJ2-7; 8 positions agree with TRBD2. The germline CDR1 and CDR2 sequences are SGHTA and FQGNSA. V gave up 5 bases and J gave up 1 base; unmatched junction bases: 7. The CDR3 is made up of 15 amino acids.

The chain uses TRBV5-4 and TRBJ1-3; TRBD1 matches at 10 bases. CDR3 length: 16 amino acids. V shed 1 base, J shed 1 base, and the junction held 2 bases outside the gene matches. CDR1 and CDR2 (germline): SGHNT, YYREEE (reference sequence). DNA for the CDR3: TGTGCCAGCAGCTTGAGGACAGGGGGATCTGGAAACACCATATATTTT. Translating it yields CASSLRTGGSGNTIYF.

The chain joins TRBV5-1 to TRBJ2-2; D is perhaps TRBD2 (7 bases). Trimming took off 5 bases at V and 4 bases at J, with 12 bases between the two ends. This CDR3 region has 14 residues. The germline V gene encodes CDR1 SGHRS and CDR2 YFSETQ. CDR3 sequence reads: CASSAGASTGELFF. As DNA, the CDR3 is TGCGCCAGCAGTGCGGGGGCCTCCACCGGGGAGCTGTTTTTT.

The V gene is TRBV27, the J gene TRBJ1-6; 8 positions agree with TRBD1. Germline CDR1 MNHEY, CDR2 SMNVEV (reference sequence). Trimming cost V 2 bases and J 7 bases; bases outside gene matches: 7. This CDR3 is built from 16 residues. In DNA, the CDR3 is TGTGCCAGCAGTTTAGATCGGACAGGGTCGAATTCACCCCTCCACTTT. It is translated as CASSLDRTGSNSPLHF.

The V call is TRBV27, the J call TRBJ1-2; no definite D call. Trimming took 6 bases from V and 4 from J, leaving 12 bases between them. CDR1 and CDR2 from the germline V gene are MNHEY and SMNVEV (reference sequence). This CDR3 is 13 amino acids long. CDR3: CASSSDGGYGYTF. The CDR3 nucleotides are TGTGCCAGCAGCTCGGACGGAGGCTATGGCTACACCTTC.

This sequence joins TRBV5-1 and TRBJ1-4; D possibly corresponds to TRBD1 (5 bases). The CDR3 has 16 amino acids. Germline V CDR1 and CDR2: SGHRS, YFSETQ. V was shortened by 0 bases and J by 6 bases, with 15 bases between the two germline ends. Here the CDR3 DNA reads TGCGCCAGCAGCTTGGGGACAATAGGGCCCCATGAAAAACTGTTTTTT. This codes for CASSLGTIGPHEKLFF.

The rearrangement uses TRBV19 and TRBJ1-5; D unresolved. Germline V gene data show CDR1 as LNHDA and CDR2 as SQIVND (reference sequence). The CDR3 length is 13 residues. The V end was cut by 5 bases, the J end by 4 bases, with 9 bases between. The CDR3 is CASSPQKNQPQHF. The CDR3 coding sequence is TGTGCCAGTAGTCCCCAGAAGAATCAGCCCCAGCATTTT.

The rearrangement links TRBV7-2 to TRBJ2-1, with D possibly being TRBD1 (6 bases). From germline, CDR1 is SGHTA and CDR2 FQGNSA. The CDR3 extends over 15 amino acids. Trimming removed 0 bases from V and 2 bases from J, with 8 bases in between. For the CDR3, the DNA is TGTGCCAGCAGCTTAGCTCGGACAGCCTACAATGAGCAGTTCTTC. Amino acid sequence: CASSLARTAYNEQFF.

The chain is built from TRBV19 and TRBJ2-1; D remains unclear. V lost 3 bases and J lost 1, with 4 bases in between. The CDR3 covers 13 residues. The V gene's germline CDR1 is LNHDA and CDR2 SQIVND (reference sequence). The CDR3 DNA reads TGTGCCAGTAGTATGTATTCCTACAATGAGCAGTTCTTC. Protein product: CASSMYSYNEQFF.

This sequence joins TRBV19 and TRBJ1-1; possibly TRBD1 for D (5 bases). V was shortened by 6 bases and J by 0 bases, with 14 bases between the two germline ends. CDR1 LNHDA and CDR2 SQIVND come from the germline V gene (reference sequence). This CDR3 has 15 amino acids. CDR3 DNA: TGTGCCAGTAGGCCTGCGGGGGTGATGAACACTGAAGCTTTCTTT. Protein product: CASRPAGVMNTEAFF. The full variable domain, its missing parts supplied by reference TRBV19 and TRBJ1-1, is DGGITQSPKYLFRKEGQNVTLSCEQNLNHDAMYWYRQDPGQGLRLIYYSQIVNDFQKGDIAEGYSVSREKKESFPLTVTSAQKNPTAFYLCASRPAGVMNTEAFFGQGTRLTVV.

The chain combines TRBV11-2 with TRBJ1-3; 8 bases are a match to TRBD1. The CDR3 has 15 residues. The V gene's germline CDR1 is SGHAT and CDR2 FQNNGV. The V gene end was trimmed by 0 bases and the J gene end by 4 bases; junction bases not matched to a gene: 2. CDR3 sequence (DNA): TGTGCCAGCAGCTTAGAGGACAGGGAAGGAAACACCATATATTTT. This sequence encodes CASSLEDREGNTIYF.

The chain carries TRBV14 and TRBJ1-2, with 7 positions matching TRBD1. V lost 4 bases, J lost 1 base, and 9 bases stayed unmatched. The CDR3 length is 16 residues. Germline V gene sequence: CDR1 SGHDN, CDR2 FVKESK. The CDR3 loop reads CASSPLTGAGNYGYTF. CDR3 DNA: TGTGCCAGCAGCCCACTTACAGGGGCCGGTAACTATGGCTACACCTTC.

CDR3 amino acids: CASSVGTGGLSPLHF. The CDR3 bases are TGTGCCAGCAGCGTTGGGACAGGGGGTCTTTCACCCCTCCACTTT. This sequence joins TRBV9 and TRBJ1-6; 11 bases match TRBD1. CDR3 length: 15 amino acids. The V segment lost 2 bases and the J segment 9 bases; nucleotides outside the gene matches: 4. The germline V gene has CDR1 SGDLS and CDR2 YYNGEE.

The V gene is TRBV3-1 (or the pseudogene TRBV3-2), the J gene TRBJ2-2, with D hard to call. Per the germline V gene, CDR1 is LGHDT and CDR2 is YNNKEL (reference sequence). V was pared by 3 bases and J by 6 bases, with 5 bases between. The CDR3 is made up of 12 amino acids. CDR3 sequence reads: CASSHTSGELFF. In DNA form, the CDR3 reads TGTGCCAGCAGCCATACATCCGGGGAGCTGTTTTTT.

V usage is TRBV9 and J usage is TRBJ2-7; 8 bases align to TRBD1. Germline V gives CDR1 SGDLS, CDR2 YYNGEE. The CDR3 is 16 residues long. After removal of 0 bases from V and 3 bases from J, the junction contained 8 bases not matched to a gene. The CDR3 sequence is CASSVAAGGPIYEQYF. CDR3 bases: TGTGCCAGCAGCGTAGCGGCAGGGGGCCCGATCTACGAGCAGTACTTC.

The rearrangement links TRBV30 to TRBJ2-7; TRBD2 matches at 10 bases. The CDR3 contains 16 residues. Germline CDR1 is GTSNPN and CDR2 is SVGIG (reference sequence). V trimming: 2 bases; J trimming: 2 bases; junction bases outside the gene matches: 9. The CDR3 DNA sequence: TGTGCCTGGAGTTCCGGTAGGCTAGCGGGGGCCTACGAGCAGTACTTC. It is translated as CAWSSGRLAGAYEQYF. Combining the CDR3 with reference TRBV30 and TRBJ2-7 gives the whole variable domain SQTIHQWPATLVQPVGSPLSLECTVEGTSNPNLYWYRQAAGRGLQLLFYSVGIGQISSEVPQNLSASRPQDRQFILSSKKLLLSDSGFYLCAWSSGRLAGAYEQYFGPGTRLTVT.

CDR3 nucleotide sequence: TGTGCCAGCAGTTACTCTCCCGGGACAGGAAACGGCTACACCTTC. Protein sequence: CASSYSPGTGNGYTF. This rearrangement joins TRBV6-5 to TRBJ1-2, with 8 positions matching TRBD1. This CDR3 is 15 amino acids long. V shed 0 bases, J shed 8 bases, and the junction held 8 bases outside the gene matches. CDR1 is MNHEY and CDR2 is SVGAGI in the germline V gene.

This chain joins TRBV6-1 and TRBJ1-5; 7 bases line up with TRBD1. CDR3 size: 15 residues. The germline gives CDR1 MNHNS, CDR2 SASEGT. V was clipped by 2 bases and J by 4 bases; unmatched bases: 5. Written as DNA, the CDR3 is TGTGCCAGCAGTGAACAGACAGGGAGAAATCAGCCCCAGCATTTT. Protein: CASSEQTGRNQPQHF.

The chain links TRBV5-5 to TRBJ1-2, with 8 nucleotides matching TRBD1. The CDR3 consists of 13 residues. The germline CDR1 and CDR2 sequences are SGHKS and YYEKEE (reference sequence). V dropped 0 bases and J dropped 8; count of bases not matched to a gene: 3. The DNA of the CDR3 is TGTGCCAGCAGCTTGGCAGGGGGCAACGGCTACACCTTC. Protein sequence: CASSLAGGNGYTF.

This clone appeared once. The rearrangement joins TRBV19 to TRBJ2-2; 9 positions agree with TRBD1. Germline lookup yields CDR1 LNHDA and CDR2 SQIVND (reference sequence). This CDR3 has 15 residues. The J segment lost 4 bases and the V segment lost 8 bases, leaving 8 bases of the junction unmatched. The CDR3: CASCVQGASTGELFF. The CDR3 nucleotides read TGTGCCAGTTGCGTACAGGGGGCATCCACCGGGGAGCTGTTTTTT. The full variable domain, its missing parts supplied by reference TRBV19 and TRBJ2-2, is DGGITQSPKYLFRKEGQNVTLSCEQNLNHDAMYWYRQDPGQGLRLIYYSQIVNDFQKGDIAEGYSVSREKKESFPLTVTSAQKNPTAFYLCASCVQGASTGELFFGEGSRLTVL.

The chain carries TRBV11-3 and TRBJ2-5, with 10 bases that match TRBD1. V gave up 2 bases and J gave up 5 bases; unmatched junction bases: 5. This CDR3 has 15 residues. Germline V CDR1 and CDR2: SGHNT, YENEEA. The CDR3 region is CASSLRQGARETQYF. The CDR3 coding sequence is TGTGCCAGCAGCTTAAGACAGGGGGCGAGGGAGACCCAGTACTTC. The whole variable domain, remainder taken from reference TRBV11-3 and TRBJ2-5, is EAGVVQSPRYKIIEKKQPVAFWCNPISGHNTLYWYLQNLGQGPELLIRYENEEAVDDSQLPKDRFSAERLKGVDSTLKIQPAELGDSAVYLCASSLRQGARETQYFGPGTRLLVL.

Written as DNA, the CDR3 is TGTGCCAGCAGCTTTCTCGTTCTGAACACTGAAGCTTTCTTT. Its translation: CASSFLVLNTEAFF. The chain combines TRBV7-2 with TRBJ1-1; D gene unclear. Germline CDR1 reads SGHTA; CDR2 reads FQGNSA. The CDR3 covers 14 residues. Trimming cost V 3 bases and J 0 bases, with 8 bases left between them.

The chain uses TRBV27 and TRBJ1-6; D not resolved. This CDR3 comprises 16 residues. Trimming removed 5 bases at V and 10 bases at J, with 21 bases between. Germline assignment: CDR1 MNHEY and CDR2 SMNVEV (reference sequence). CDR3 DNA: TGTGCCAGCAGTAGCCGTCAAGGAGCCTACTTATCACCCCTCCACTTT. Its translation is CASSSRQGAYLSPLHF.

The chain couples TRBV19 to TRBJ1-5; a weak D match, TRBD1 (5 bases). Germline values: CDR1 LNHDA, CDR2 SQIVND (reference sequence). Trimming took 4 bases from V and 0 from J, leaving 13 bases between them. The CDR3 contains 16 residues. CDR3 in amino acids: CASSTLRVDSNQPQHF. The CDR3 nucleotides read TGTGCCAGTAGTACCCTCAGGGTGGATAGCAATCAGCCCCAGCATTTT.

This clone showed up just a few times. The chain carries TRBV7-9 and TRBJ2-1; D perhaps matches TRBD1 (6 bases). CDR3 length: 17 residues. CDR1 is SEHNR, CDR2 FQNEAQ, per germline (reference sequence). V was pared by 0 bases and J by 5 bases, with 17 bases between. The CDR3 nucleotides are TGTGCCAGCAGCTTAGCGCCTCTGGACAGTCTCAACAATGAGCAGTTCTTC. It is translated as CASSLAPLDSLNNEQFF. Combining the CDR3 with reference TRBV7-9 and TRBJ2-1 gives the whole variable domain DTGVSQNPRHKITKRGQNVTFRCDPISEHNRLYWYRQTLGQGPEFLTYFQNEAQLEKSRLLSDRFSAERPKGSFSTLEIQRTEQGDSAMYLCASSLAPLDSLNNEQFFGPGTRLTVL.